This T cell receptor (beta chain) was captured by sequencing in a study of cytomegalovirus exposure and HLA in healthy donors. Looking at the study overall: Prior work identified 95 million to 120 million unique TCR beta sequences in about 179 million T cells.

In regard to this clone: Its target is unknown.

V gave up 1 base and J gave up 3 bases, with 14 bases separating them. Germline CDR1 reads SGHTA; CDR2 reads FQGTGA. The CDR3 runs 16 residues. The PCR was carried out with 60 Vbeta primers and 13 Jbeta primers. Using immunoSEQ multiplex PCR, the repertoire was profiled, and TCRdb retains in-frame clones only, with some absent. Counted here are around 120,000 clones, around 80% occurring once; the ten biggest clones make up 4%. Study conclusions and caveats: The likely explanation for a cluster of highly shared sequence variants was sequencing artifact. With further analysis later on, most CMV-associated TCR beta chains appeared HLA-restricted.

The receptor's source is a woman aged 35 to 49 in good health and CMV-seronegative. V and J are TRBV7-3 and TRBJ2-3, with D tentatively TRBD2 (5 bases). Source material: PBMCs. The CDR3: CASSLNPGIETDTQYF. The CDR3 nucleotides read TGTGCCAGCAGCTTAAACCCCGGGATCGAAACAGATACGCAGTATTTT.